This is a list of T cell receptor beta chains from one sample in a study of T cell repertoires in cytomegalovirus infection. One entry per CDR3 protein results from TCRdb running MiXCR on the reads. The sample shows some 270,000 distinct CDR3 sequences, about 18% of them seen only once. Sample: CD8+ T cells from PBMCs. These receptors were taken from a human donor in good health (CMV status not recorded). Some clones in this sample may be carry-over from other donors' samples. The CDR3 runs from the conserved cysteine through the conserved F or W. The D gene is left open where the match is weak. Not all rows give a size; the values are once, few, many and, for expanded clones, a class.

d_call: -; clone_size: -; v_call: TRBV19; j_call: TRBJ2-7; cdr3_nt: TGTGCCAGTAGTATAACCCCCGGGGGAAACTACGAGCAGTACTTC; cdr3_aa: CASSITPGGNYEQYF
d_call: -; clone_size: many; v_call: TRBV7-8; j_call: TRBJ2-2; cdr3_nt: TGTGCCAGCAGCTTAGAGAGGCCGAACACCGGGGAGCTGTTTTTT; cdr3_aa: CASSLERPNTGELFF
d_call: TRBD2; clone_size: -; v_call: TRBV20-1; j_call: TRBJ2-1; cdr3_nt: TGCAGTGCCCGGGGGGTTAGCGGACCGTATTTCTACAATGAGCAGTTCTTC; cdr3_aa: CSARGVSGPYFYNEQFF
d_call: TRBD1; clone_size: -; v_call: TRBV14; j_call: TRBJ2-1; cdr3_nt: TGTGCCAGCAGCCAAGGACAGGGGGCCTCCTACAATGAGCAGTTCTTC; cdr3_aa: CASSQGQGASYNEQFF
d_call: -; clone_size: -; v_call: TRBV2; j_call: TRBJ2-1; cdr3_nt: TGTGCCAGCAGTGGAGGGGGTTTATACAATGAGCAGTTCTTC; cdr3_aa: CASSGGGLYNEQFF
d_call: -; clone_size: many; v_call: TRBV28; j_call: TRBJ2-7; cdr3_nt: TGTGCCAGCTATCCCGTGGACTCCCGGGGCTACGAGCAGTACTTC; cdr3_aa: CASYPVDSRGYEQYF
d_call: -; clone_size: -; v_call: TRBV20-1; j_call: TRBJ2-2; cdr3_nt: TGCAGTGCTAGAGATCTTTCGGGACACAACACCGGGGAGCTGTTTTTT; cdr3_aa: CSARDLSGHNTGELFF
d_call: TRBD1; clone_size: few; v_call: TRBV6-5; j_call: TRBJ2-2; cdr3_nt: TGTGCCAGCAGTCCAGGACAGGGATGGACCGGGGAGCTGTTTTTT; cdr3_aa: CASSPGQGWTGELFF
d_call: -; clone_size: -; v_call: TRBV5-5; j_call: TRBJ2-7; cdr3_nt: TGTGCCAGCAGCTACGGACTCGACCTTGGCGAGCAGTACTTC; cdr3_aa: CASSYGLDLGEQYF
d_call: -; clone_size: -; v_call: TRBV7-4; j_call: TRBJ1-1; cdr3_nt: TGTGCCAGCAGATGGGGGCGGATCGGTTTCTTT; cdr3_aa: CASRWGRIGFF
d_call: -; clone_size: few; v_call: TRBV28; j_call: TRBJ2-5; cdr3_nt: TGTGCCAGCAGTGTGGGGGACGGGTACCAAGAGACCCAGTACTTC; cdr3_aa: CASSVGDGYQETQYF
d_call: -; clone_size: many; v_call: TRBV7-8; j_call: TRBJ2-2; cdr3_nt: TGTGCCGCGACAGCGAACACCGGGGAGCTGTTTTTT; cdr3_aa: CAATANTGELFF
d_call: TRBD2; clone_size: many; v_call: TRBV6-5; j_call: TRBJ2-1; cdr3_nt: TGTGCCAGCAGCCGGGGACTAGCGGCGGTAAACAATGAGCAGTTCTTC; cdr3_aa: CASSRGLAAVNNEQFF
d_call: TRBD1; clone_size: few; v_call: TRBV5-1; j_call: TRBJ2-1; cdr3_nt: TGCGCCAGCAGCCTCCGGGCAGGGGGCTTCTACAATGAGCAGTTCTTC; cdr3_aa: CASSLRAGGFYNEQFF
d_call: -; clone_size: -; v_call: TRBV20-1; j_call: TRBJ2-5; cdr3_nt: TGCAGTGCTGCCTGGGAGACCCAGTACTTC; cdr3_aa: CSAAWETQYF
d_call: -; clone_size: -; v_call: TRBV27; j_call: TRBJ1-5; cdr3_nt: TGTGCCAGCAGTTTATCTCCCACGGTTGGTCAGCCCCAGCATTTT; cdr3_aa: CASSLSPTVGQPQHF
d_call: -; clone_size: many; v_call: TRBV2; j_call: TRBJ2-1; cdr3_nt: TGTGCCAGCAGTGACCAGTTCTTC; cdr3_aa: CASSDQFF
d_call: TRBD2; clone_size: few; v_call: TRBV24-1; j_call: TRBJ2-1; cdr3_nt: TGTGCCACCAGTGGAGAAGCGGGGGGCCATGAGCAGTTCTTC; cdr3_aa: CATSGEAGGHEQFF
d_call: -; clone_size: -; v_call: TRBV7-8; j_call: TRBJ2-1; cdr3_nt: TGTGCCAGCAGCTTACTCACAGTTTACAATGAGCAGTTCTTC; cdr3_aa: CASSLLTVYNEQFF
d_call: TRBD2; clone_size: many; v_call: TRBV4-1; j_call: TRBJ2-6; cdr3_nt: TGCGCCAGCAGCCAAGATCGCTGGGGGGGCTCTGGGGCCAACGTCCTGACTTTC; cdr3_aa: CASSQDRWGGSGANVLTF
d_call: -; clone_size: -; v_call: TRBV27; j_call: TRBJ2-1; cdr3_nt: TGTGCCAGCAGTTCGGGGCCCGGACACAATGAGCAGTTCTTC; cdr3_aa: CASSSGPGHNEQFF
d_call: -; clone_size: many; v_call: TRBV6-2/TRBV6-3; j_call: TRBJ1-6; cdr3_nt: TGTGCCAGCAGTTACTCGATTGCCGACTATAATTCACCCCTCCACTTT; cdr3_aa: CASSYSIADYNSPLHF
d_call: -; clone_size: many; v_call: TRBV7-9; j_call: TRBJ1-1; cdr3_nt: TGTGCCAGCAGCTTAGCTAAAGAGATGGAAGCTTTCTTT; cdr3_aa: CASSLAKEMEAFF
d_call: -; clone_size: -; v_call: TRBV7-4; j_call: TRBJ1-5; cdr3_nt: TGTGCCAGCAGCTTATGGTTGGGTCAGCCCCAGCATTTT; cdr3_aa: CASSLWLGQPQHF
d_call: -; clone_size: -; v_call: TRBV4-1; j_call: TRBJ2-6; cdr3_nt: TGCGCCAGCAGCCAAGACCTCCCTGGGGCCAACGTCCTGACTTTC; cdr3_aa: CASSQDLPGANVLTF
d_call: -; clone_size: few; v_call: TRBV9; j_call: TRBJ1-4; cdr3_nt: TGTGCCAGCAGCGTACAGGGCAGTAATGAAAAACTGTTTTTT; cdr3_aa: CASSVQGSNEKLFF
d_call: TRBD2; clone_size: many; v_call: TRBV7-2; j_call: TRBJ2-3; cdr3_nt: TGTGCCAGCAGCGAGGGGGGTCTAGCGGGGGGCGAGGATACGCAGTATTTT; cdr3_aa: CASSEGGLAGGEDTQYF
d_call: -; clone_size: many; v_call: TRBV7-8; j_call: TRBJ2-2; cdr3_nt: TGTGCCAGCAGCCCCCTAGCCTACAGGGCGAACACCGGGGAGCTGTTTTTT; cdr3_aa: CASSPLAYRANTGELFF
d_call: -; clone_size: once; v_call: TRBV29-1; j_call: TRBJ2-1; cdr3_nt: TGCAGCGTTCCCCTCTCCTACAATGAGCAGTTCTTC; cdr3_aa: CSVPLSYNEQFF
d_call: -; clone_size: -; v_call: TRBV27; j_call: TRBJ1-5; cdr3_nt: TGTGCCAGCAGTTGGGGGGCCCGGGGTCAGCCCCAGCATTTT; cdr3_aa: CASSWGARGQPQHF
d_call: TRBD2; clone_size: many; v_call: TRBV7-3; j_call: TRBJ2-1; cdr3_nt: TGTGCCAGCAGCTTGTACGATAGCGGGGGGTCCTACAATGAGCAGTTCTTC; cdr3_aa: CASSLYDSGGSYNEQFF
d_call: -; clone_size: many; v_call: TRBV12-3/TRBV12-4; j_call: TRBJ2-5; cdr3_nt: TGTGCCAGCGCGGCGGGCAGGATGCAAGAGACCCAGTACTTC; cdr3_aa: CASAAGRMQETQYF
d_call: TRBD1; clone_size: many; v_call: TRBV6-2/TRBV6-3; j_call: TRBJ2-1; cdr3_nt: TGTGCCAGCAGTCGGACAGGACTCTACAATGAGCAGTTCTTC; cdr3_aa: CASSRTGLYNEQFF
d_call: -; clone_size: many; v_call: TRBV7-8; j_call: TRBJ2-1; cdr3_nt: TGTGCCAGCAGCTTGGGGGGCGCGTCCTACAATGAGCAGTTCTTC; cdr3_aa: CASSLGGASYNEQFF
d_call: TRBD1; clone_size: -; v_call: TRBV28; j_call: TRBJ1-4; cdr3_nt: TGTGCCAGCAGTTTGTACAGGGGGCTCGAAAAACTGTTTTTT; cdr3_aa: CASSLYRGLEKLFF
d_call: -; clone_size: many; v_call: TRBV6-4; j_call: TRBJ2-2; cdr3_nt: TGTGCCAGCAGTGACTCCGAAGTGGGGGAGCTGTTTTTT; cdr3_aa: CASSDSEVGELFF
d_call: -; clone_size: few; v_call: TRBV19; j_call: TRBJ2-2; cdr3_nt: TGTGCCAGTAGGGAGGAATTGTCGAACACCGGGGAGCTGTTTTTT; cdr3_aa: CASREELSNTGELFF
d_call: TRBD1; clone_size: many; v_call: TRBV7-2; j_call: TRBJ1-3; cdr3_nt: TGTGCCAGCAGCTGGATCACAGGGGGATCTGGAAACACCATATATTTT; cdr3_aa: CASSWITGGSGNTIYF
d_call: TRBD2; clone_size: -; v_call: TRBV7-9; j_call: TRBJ2-3; cdr3_nt: TGTGCCAGCAGCCGGACTAGCGGAACAGATACGCAGTATTTT; cdr3_aa: CASSRTSGTDTQYF
d_call: -; clone_size: -; v_call: TRBV4-1; j_call: TRBJ2-5; cdr3_nt: TGCGCCAGCAGCCAAGATAGAGTCCGGGGGCAAGAGACCCAGTACTTC; cdr3_aa: CASSQDRVRGQETQYF
d_call: TRBD2; clone_size: many; v_call: TRBV11-3; j_call: TRBJ2-1; cdr3_nt: TGTGCCAGCAGCGGAAAAAATAGCGGGGGGGTCTATGAGCAGTTCTTC; cdr3_aa: CASSGKNSGGVYEQFF